The subject of this entry is one T cell receptor (beta chain). Antigen unknown. The data originate from a study of a mutant IDH1 vaccine in newly diagnosed glioma. Study information: Vaccination started 4-6 weeks after radiotherapy alone, or with temozolomide cycles.

Sequenced by immunoSEQ multiplex PCR; TCRdb stores in-frame clones only, minus some. The data hold about 120,000 clones, with 85% to 90% observed a single time. The time point denotes: week 11, during vaccination. One vaccine dose held 300 ug of mutant IDH1 20-mer peptide and came with topical imiquimod. The CDR3 has 15 residues. Germline V gene data show CDR1 as MNHEY and CDR2 as SVGAGI. Trimming removed 2 bases from V and 5 bases from J; junction bases left unmatched: 8. The rearrangement joins TRBV6-5 to TRBJ2-5; the match to TRBD1 covers 7 bases. The clonotype comes from a woman aged 45-65 years with glioma. The sample was PBMCs, taken from a glioma patient whose treatment included an IDH1 peptide vaccine. Here the CDR3 DNA reads TGTGCCAGCAGTTACACAGGGGTCAGGGAGGAGACCCAGTACTTC. The encoded protein is CASSYTGVREETQYF.